These 26 T cell receptor beta chains were all obtained from the same sample, sequenced in a study of T cell responses to AZD1222 COVID-19 vaccine (dated by TCRdb to the early 2020s). Library preparation employed the immunoSEQ multiplex PCR assay. TCRdb stores this immuneACCESS table with in-frame sequences only. Part of the clones is absent; in the studies checked, under half of the shortfall reflects unresolved V genes, and no reason is known for the rest. The sample table holds 80,000 to 90,000 clones, of which less than 95% were seen once. The top ten clonotypes cover roughly 5.9% of the sample. In light of the paper, this sample's time point label describes: about 28 days (+/-7) after the second vaccine dose. The sample here was peripheral blood, taken 28 days after the second AZD1222 dose. The receptors derive from an adult who received the AZD1222 COVID-19 vaccine.

The chain recombines TRBV5-1 with TRBJ2-3; 9 bases are a match to TRBD1. After removal of 4 bases from V and 2 bases from J, the junction contained 8 bases not matched to a gene. Germline V gene lookup returns CDR1 SGHRS and CDR2 YFSETQ. This CDR3 contains 16 residues. In DNA form, the CDR3 reads TGCGCCAGCAGCCCCGGAGGGACAGGGCACACAGATACGCAGTATTTT. The encoded protein is CASSPGGTGHTDTQYF.

This clone has only one observation. The V call is TRBV27, the J call TRBJ1-1; D might be TRBD1 (5 bases). Trimming cost V 6 bases and J 3 bases, with 23 bases left between them. The CDR3 loop spans 17 amino acids. CDR1 is MNHEY, CDR2 SMNVEV, per germline (reference sequence). Here the CDR3 DNA reads TGTGCCAGCAGCCCGAGCTTCCGGGGCCGGGGGGACACTGAAGCTTTCTTT. This gives the protein CASSPSFRGRGDTEAFF.

This sequence joins TRBV27 and TRBJ1-1, with D perhaps TRBD1 (5 bases). This CDR3 region has 13 residues. The germline CDR1 and CDR2 sequences are MNHEY and SMNVEV (reference sequence). Deletions cut 2 bases from V and 4 bases from J, with 8 bases between. CDR3 nucleotide sequence: TGTGCCAGCAGTTTAGGGGGTGGCACTGAAGCTTTCTTT. Translated, it gives CASSLGGGTEAFF.

The chain joins TRBV24-1 to TRBJ1-5, with 8 bases aligning to TRBD1. The CDR3 spans 14 residues. V dropped 2 bases and J dropped 6; count of bases not matched to a gene: 2. Germline assignment: CDR1 KGHDR and CDR2 SFDVKD. The CDR3 is CATSDSGGTQPQHF. For the CDR3, the DNA is TGTGCCACCAGTGATTCAGGGGGCACTCAGCCCCAGCATTTT.

V usage is TRBV18 and J usage is TRBJ1-1; a weak D match, TRBD1 (5 bases). The V and J ends lost 5 bases and 3 bases respectively, with 10 bases between them. This CDR3 comprises 13 residues. Germline lookup yields CDR1 KGHSH and CDR2 LQKENI. Written as DNA, the CDR3 is TGTGCCAGCTCAGATTTCAGGGACACTGAAGCTTTCTTT. Its protein product is CASSDFRDTEAFF.

This clone was observed a few times. This chain joins TRBV19 and TRBJ1-1; D gene unclear. This CDR3 spans 11 amino acids. Germline V gives CDR1 LNHDA, CDR2 SQIVND (reference sequence). The germline V and J ends were trimmed by 6 bases and 3 bases, with 5 bases remaining between them. The CDR3 DNA is TGTGCCAGTAGGATTGACACTGAAGCTTTCTTT. Protein: CASRIDTEAFF.

The chain uses TRBV5-1 and TRBJ2-6, with 9 bases fitting TRBD1. The CDR3 length is 19 residues. After removal of 4 bases from V and 0 bases from J, the junction contained 11 bases not matched to a gene. Germline assignment: CDR1 SGHRS and CDR2 YFSETQ. CDR3: CASSPPPGQGGSGANVLTF. DNA of the CDR3: TGCGCCAGCAGCCCTCCTCCGGGACAGGGAGGCTCTGGGGCCAACGTCCTGACTTTC.

V gene TRBV14 combines with J gene TRBJ1-2; 7 nucleotides agree with TRBD1. The J segment lost 1 base and the V segment lost 3 bases, leaving 11 bases of the junction unmatched. The CDR3 contains 17 residues. The V gene's germline CDR1 is SGHDN and CDR2 FVKESK. The DNA of the CDR3 is TGTGCCAGCAGCCACTCGCAGGGACAGTTGGGTAACTATGGCTACACCTTC. The encoded protein is CASSHSQGQLGNYGYTF.

This clone came up a few times. The chain combines TRBV18 with TRBJ1-3; possibly TRBD1 for D (5 bases). CDR3 length: 18 residues. Germline values: CDR1 KGHSH, CDR2 LQKENI. The V end lost 2 bases, the J end lost 2 bases, and 19 bases lay between the germline ends. CDR3: CASSPTPPARGPGNTIYF. Written as DNA, the CDR3 is TGTGCCAGCTCACCAACTCCCCCTGCCCGGGGCCCTGGAAACACCATATATTTT.

In its sample, this clone was seen a few times. V is TRBV27 and J is TRBJ1-4; a possible D gene is TRBD1 (6 bases). V was cut by 6 bases and J by 8 bases, with 13 bases left in between. The CDR3 sequence is 13 residues long. Looked up from germline, CDR1 is MNHEY and CDR2 is SMNVEV (reference sequence). CDR3 in amino acids: CASRTGLREKLFF. The CDR3 region has the DNA TGTGCCAGCAGAACAGGGCTGAGGGAAAAACTGTTTTTT. Combining the CDR3 with reference TRBV27 and TRBJ1-4 gives the whole variable domain EAQVTQNPRYLITVTGKKLTVTCSQNMNHEYMSWYRQDPGLGLRQIYYSMNVEVTDKGDVPEGYKVSRKEKRNFPLILESPSPNQTSLYFCASRTGLREKLFFGSGTQLSVL.

This clone was found a few times. The CDR3 nucleotides read TGTGCCAGCAGTTCGGGACAGTCCTATGGCTACACCTTC. It encodes CASSSGQSYGYTF. The chain combines TRBV6-4 with TRBJ1-2; 7 bases map to TRBD1. V was clipped by 5 bases and J by 4 bases; unmatched bases: 4. Germline V gene sequence: CDR1 MRHNA, CDR2 SNTAGT. This CDR3 is built from 13 residues.

The J gene is TRBJ1-1, the V gene TRBV19, with D tentatively TRBD1 (5 bases). From germline, CDR1 is LNHDA and CDR2 SQIVND (reference sequence). The V and J ends lost 3 bases and 0 bases respectively, with 8 bases between them. This CDR3 comprises 14 residues. The CDR3, as DNA: TGTGCCAGTAGTATCCAGGGTCTGAACACTGAAGCTTTCTTT. This sequence encodes CASSIQGLNTEAFF.

In this sample, this clone turned up a few times. V usage is TRBV5-1 and J usage is TRBJ1-2; D is possibly TRBD1 (6 bases). The CDR3 spans 14 residues. In germline, CDR1 is SGHRS, CDR2 YFSETQ. Trimming pared 4 bases from V and 2 bases from J, leaving 12 bases between. DNA for the CDR3: TGCGCCAGCAGCCCAGGACAGACCAACTATGGCTACACCTTC. Translating gives CASSPGQTNYGYTF.

This clone was seen repeatedly, ten times or more. The rearrangement links TRBV19 to TRBJ1-1, with TRBD1 matching over 9 bases. V was clipped by 4 bases and J by 5 bases; unmatched bases: 8. There are 15 residues in the CDR3. Germline V gene sequence: CDR1 LNHDA, CDR2 SQIVND (reference sequence). CDR3 in DNA: TGTGCCAGTAGTAACAGACAGGGGGTAGATACTGAAGCTTTCTTT. Translation gives CASSNRQGVDTEAFF.

Comment on this clone: A far larger clone is only one base removed, so a read error is likely. The chain uses TRBV5-5 and TRBJ1-1; 8 bases agree with TRBD1. The germline V gene has CDR1 SGHKS and CDR2 YYEKEE (reference sequence). V lost 4 bases, J lost 5 bases, and 4 bases stayed unmatched. The CDR3 is 13 amino acids. The CDR3 nucleotides are TGTGCCAGCAGCCGAGACAGGGGTACTGAAGCTTTCTTT. It is translated as CASSRDRGTEAFF.

V and J are TRBV7-3 and TRBJ2-3, with 7 bases identical to TRBD2. Germline-derived CDR1 and CDR2 are SGHTA and FQGTGA. The CDR3 covers 14 residues. V dropped 8 bases and J dropped 5; count of bases not matched to a gene: 10. CDR3 residues: CASGRSGAKDTQYF. The CDR3 DNA reads as TGTGCCAGCGGGCGGAGCGGGGCCAAAGATACGCAGTATTTT.

The chain is built from TRBV7-2 and TRBJ1-1; no clear D gene. The CDR3 spans 13 residues. The germline CDR1 and CDR2 sequences are SGHTA and FQGNSA. The V gene lost 2 bases and the J gene lost 0 bases, with 4 bases spanning the gap. Here the CDR3 DNA reads TGTGCCAGCAGCTTACAGGTGAACACTGAAGCTTTCTTT. This translates into CASSLQVNTEAFF.

This chain links TRBV25-1 with TRBJ2-2; tentative D call: TRBD2 (5 bases). Germline assignment: CDR1 MGHDK and CDR2 SYGVNS. This CDR3 comprises 16 residues. The V and J ends lost 4 bases and 2 bases respectively, with 14 bases between them. The CDR3 is CASSVARGANTGELFF. In DNA form, the CDR3 reads TGTGCCAGCAGTGTAGCCCGGGGTGCAAACACCGGGGAGCTGTTTTTT. The entire variable domain, with the rest obtained from reference TRBV25-1 and TRBJ2-2, is as follows: EADIYQTPRYLVIGTGKKITLECSQTMGHDKMYWYQQDPGMELHLIHYSYGVNSTEKGDLSSESTVSRIRTEHFPLTLESARPSHTSQYLCASSVARGANTGELFFGEGSRLTVL.

V usage is TRBV19 and J usage is TRBJ2-7, with TRBD1 matching 8 bases. V gave up 5 bases and J gave up 0 bases; unmatched junction bases: 6. The CDR3 is 15 amino acids. Germline CDR1 is LNHDA and CDR2 is SQIVND (reference sequence). This CDR3 is CASSVDGQGSYEQYF. CDR3 DNA sequence: TGTGCCAGTAGTGTCGACGGACAGGGCTCCTACGAGCAGTACTTC.

This rearrangement joins TRBV5-1 to TRBJ2-3; D possibly matches TRBD1 or TRBD2 (6 bases each). V gave up 3 bases and J gave up 1 base, with 12 bases separating them. Germline assignment: CDR1 SGHRS and CDR2 YFSETQ. The CDR3 sequence is 15 residues long. The CDR3 DNA reads as TGCGCCAGCAGCTCCGGAGGGGGTGGCACAGATACGCAGTATTTT. It codes for CASSSGGGGTDTQYF.

The J gene is TRBJ2-1, the V gene TRBV19; 9 nucleotides match TRBD2. The V and J ends lost 3 bases and 5 bases, in that order; junction bases with no gene match: 5. This CDR3 region has 15 residues. Per germline, CDR1 LNHDA and CDR2 SQIVND (reference sequence). The CDR3 coding sequence is TGTGCCAGTAGTATGAGCGGGGGGACAAACAATGAGCAGTTCTTC. Its translation is CASSMSGGTNNEQFF.

V usage is TRBV7-9 and J usage is TRBJ2-5; TRBD2 agrees at 11 bases. Germline V lookup: CDR1 SEHNR, CDR2 FQNEAQ (reference sequence). With V trimmed by 1 base and J by 1 base, 2 bases remained unmatched. The CDR3 spans 16 residues. Here the CDR3 DNA reads TGTGCCAGCAGCTTAGATGGGACTAGCGGCCAAGAGACCCAGTACTTC. It encodes CASSLDGTSGQETQYF.

The chain couples TRBV3-1 (or the pseudogene TRBV3-2) to TRBJ1-2; no clear D. The CDR3 consists of 15 residues. From germline, CDR1 is LGHDT and CDR2 YNNKEL (reference sequence). Trimming left V 0 bases short and J 8 bases short, with 16 bases between. This CDR3 is CASSQDLVNSGGYTF. DNA of the CDR3: TGTGCCAGCAGCCAAGATTTGGTGAATTCGGGAGGCTACACCTTC.

V usage is TRBV7-2 and J usage is TRBJ2-7, with D possibly TRBD1 on 6 matching bases. The CDR3 is made up of 13 amino acids. Trimming cost V 3 bases and J 5 bases, with 11 bases left between them. Per germline, CDR1 SGHTA and CDR2 FQGNSA. The CDR3 region is CASSLPGAHEQYF. The CDR3 DNA is TGTGCCAGCAGCTTGCCAGGGGCCCACGAGCAGTACTTC. The whole variable domain, filled in from reference TRBV7-2 and TRBJ2-7, reads GAGVSQSPSNKVTEKGKDVELRCDPISGHTALYWYRQSLGQGLEFLIYFQGNSAPDKSGLPSDRFSAERTGGSVSTLTIQRTQQEDSAVYLCASSLPGAHEQYFGPGTRLTVT.

The chain uses TRBV24-1 and TRBJ1-2; TRBD1 agrees at 7 bases. V lost 3 bases to trimming and J lost 6 bases; unmatched junction nucleotides: 3. The germline V gene encodes CDR1 KGHDR and CDR2 SFDVKD. The CDR3 extends over 13 amino acids. The CDR3 DNA reads TGTGCCACCAGTGATCGGGACAGAAATGGCTACACCTTC. This sequence encodes CATSDRDRNGYTF.

In nucleotides, the CDR3 is TGTGCCAGTAGTGCCGCTACTAGCGGACAAGAGACCCAGTACTTC. Translation: CASSAATSGQETQYF. The gene calls are TRBV19 and TRBJ2-5, with 8 bases lining up with TRBD2. This CDR3 comprises 15 residues. Germline CDR1 reads LNHDA; CDR2 reads SQIVND (reference sequence). The trim removed 5 bases at V and 2 bases at J, leaving 7 bases unmatched.